The T cell receptor (beta chain) under discussion was sequenced for a study of shared clonotypes between healthy human individuals. With respect to this clone: Its cognate antigen is unknown.

CDR1 and CDR2 from the germline V gene are SGHTA and FQGTGA. Trimming cost V 3 bases and J 1 base; bases outside gene matches: 14. The CDR3 extends over 18 amino acids. CD45RO-negative cells were positively selected for CCR7, leaving out terminally differentiated effector memory CD45RA+ cells. Nashville, Tennessee was home to all donors, who were Caucasian adults. The assay was immunoSEQ multiplex PCR, and TCRdb's table has in-frame clones only and misses some. The sample lists roughly 1,800,000 clones, just under 95% occurring once. General study results and limits: The expectation was that sequencing depth would affect clonotype sharing among donors. Against clonotypes common to all four donors, non-shared ones had lower generation probabilities.

The origin of this receptor is a man aged 18-30 years in good health. The specimen was naive CD8+ T cells sorted from blood. The V call is TRBV7-3, the J call TRBJ2-5, with 7 bases fitting TRBD1. The CDR3 DNA reads as TGTGCCAGCAGCTTCGAAAGCGACAGGGTCCGACTCCAAGAGACCCAGTACTTC. It is translated as CASSFESDRVRLQETQYF.